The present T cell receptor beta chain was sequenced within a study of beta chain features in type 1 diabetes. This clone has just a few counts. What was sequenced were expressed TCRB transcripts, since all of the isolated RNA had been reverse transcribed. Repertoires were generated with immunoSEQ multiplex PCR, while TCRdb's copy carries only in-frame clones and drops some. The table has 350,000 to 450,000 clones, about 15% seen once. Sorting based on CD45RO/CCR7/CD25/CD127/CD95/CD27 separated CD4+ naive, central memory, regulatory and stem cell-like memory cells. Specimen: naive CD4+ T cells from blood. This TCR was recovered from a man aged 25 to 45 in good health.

CDR3: CASSQDTSYEQFF. The CDR3 coding sequence is TGCGCCAGCAGCCAAGATACCAGCTATGAGCAGTTCTTC. The V gene is TRBV4-3, the J gene TRBJ2-1; no definite D call. V was clipped by 0 bases and J by 8 bases, with 8 bases between them. The germline V gene has CDR1 LGHNA and CDR2 YSLEER. The CDR3 extends over 13 amino acids.